The 11 T cell receptor beta chains below all came from one sample that was sequenced in a study of control samples from healthy donors and cancer patients. Some clones are missing from TCRdb's copy, which holds only in-frame ones; the method was immunoSEQ multiplex PCR. The top ten hold roughly 2.6% of the sample, which has roughly 120,000 clones, over 90% seen once. Sample: blood. The receptors originated from a man younger than 45 in good health.

A single count supports this clone. The chain employs TRBV19 and TRBJ1-3; TRBD1 matches 9 bases. The CDR3 length is 16 residues. The trim removed 6 bases at V and 4 bases at J, leaving 10 bases unmatched. Germline CDR1 and CDR2: LNHDA and SQIVND (reference sequence). CDR3 sequence: CASRLSLGTGGNTIYF. CDR3 coding DNA: TGTGCCAGTAGACTCAGTCTTGGGACAGGGGGAAACACCATATATTTT.

This rearrangement joins TRBV7-2 to TRBJ2-7; 7 bases map to TRBD1. CDR3 length: 16 residues. The junction had 11 bases not matched to a gene; V was cut back by 5 bases and J by 1 base. Germline V gene sequence: CDR1 SGHTA, CDR2 FQGNSA. The CDR3 is CASSRSGQGVSYEQYF. CDR3 nucleotides: TGTGCCAGCAGCCGCTCGGGGCAGGGGGTTTCCTACGAGCAGTACTTC.

The chain carries TRBV2 and TRBJ1-5; D is undetermined. Trimming removed 6 bases at V and 7 bases at J, with 10 bases between. Germline V gene sequence: CDR1 SNHLY, CDR2 FYNNEI. CDR3 length equals 12 residues. Here the CDR3 reads CASRAIGQPQHF. Written as DNA, the CDR3 is TGTGCCAGCAGGGCAATAGGGCAGCCCCAGCATTTT.

This clone appeared a few times. This sequence joins TRBV7-9 and TRBJ2-2, with a possible D match to TRBD1 (5 bases). The CDR3 has 14 amino acids. Per germline, CDR1 SEHNR and CDR2 FQNEAQ (reference sequence). The germline V and J ends were trimmed by 5 bases and 1 base, with 8 bases remaining between them. DNA for the CDR3: TGTGCCAGCAGCCCTACAGGGAACACCGGGGAGCTGTTTTTT. This sequence encodes CASSPTGNTGELFF. Supplemented by reference TRBV7-9 and TRBJ2-2, the full variable domain reads DTGVSQNPRHKITKRGQNVTFRCDPISEHNRLYWYRQTLGQGPEFLTYFQNEAQLEKSRLLSDRFSAERPKGSFSTLEIQRTEQGDSAMYLCASSPTGNTGELFFGEGSRLTVL.

The V call is TRBV15, the J call TRBJ2-4; 13 nucleotides line up with TRBD2. The J segment lost 0 bases and the V segment lost 5 bases, leaving 4 bases of the junction unmatched. Per germline, CDR1 LNHNV and CDR2 YYDKDF (reference sequence). The CDR3 covers 17 residues. The CDR3 nucleotides are TGTGCCACCAGCCGACTAGCGGGGGGCCTAGCCAAAAACATTCAGTACTTC. It encodes CATSRLAGGLAKNIQYF.

The rearrangement uses TRBV5-4 and TRBJ2-5; the D is unclear. Deletions cut 3 bases from V and 4 bases from J, with 7 bases between. The CDR3 totals 12 residues. CDR1 is SGHNT, CDR2 YYREEE, per germline (reference sequence). CDR3: CASSSVGETQYF. The CDR3 DNA reads as TGTGCCAGCAGCTCGGTGGGAGAGACCCAGTACTTC.

V usage is TRBV24-1 and J usage is TRBJ1-2; D call uncertain. There are 14 residues in the CDR3. V gave up 2 bases and J gave up 6 bases, with 12 bases separating them. From germline, CDR1 is KGHDR and CDR2 SFDVKD. This chain's CDR3 is CATSDSDIIDGYTF. The CDR3 region has the DNA TGTGCCACCAGTGATTCCGATATTATCGATGGCTACACCTTC.

V and J are TRBV21-1 and TRBJ2-1. TRBV21-1 is a documented pseudogene. This CDR3 contains 12 residues. For the CDR3, the DNA is TGTGCCAGCAGCCGCCCTGACGGGCCGGGGTTCTTC. Its protein product is CASSRPDGPGFF.

The chain uses TRBV7-2 and TRBJ2-7, with 11 bases that match TRBD2. This CDR3 comprises 16 residues. CDR1 SGHTA and CDR2 FQGNSA come from the germline V gene. J gave up 6 bases and V 5 bases, and 12 bases lay outside the gene matches. The CDR3 DNA is TGTGCCAGCAGCCATCTAGCGGGGGGTGGGGTCGGCGAGCAGTACTTC. Amino acid sequence: CASSHLAGGGVGEQYF.

This chain uses TRBV6-5 with TRBJ2-5; D may be TRBD1 (6 bases). Between the trimmed V and J ends, which lost 0 bases and 1 base, there was a span of 6 bases. The length of the CDR3 is 14 residues. Germline V gene data show CDR1 as MNHEY and CDR2 as SVGAGI. The CDR3 sequence is CASSYSRGQETQYF. The CDR3 DNA reads TGTGCCAGCAGTTACTCCAGGGGCCAAGAGACCCAGTACTTC.

The count of this clone is one. V gene TRBV28 combines with J gene TRBJ2-7; D possibly corresponds to TRBD1 (5 bases). V gave up 0 bases and J gave up 4 bases, with 13 bases separating them. The CDR3 is made up of 15 amino acids. Germline V CDR1 and CDR2: MDHEN, SYDVKM. The CDR3 protein is CASSLWAGAGYEQYF. In DNA, the CDR3 is TGTGCCAGCAGTTTATGGGCTGGGGCTGGTTACGAGCAGTACTTC.